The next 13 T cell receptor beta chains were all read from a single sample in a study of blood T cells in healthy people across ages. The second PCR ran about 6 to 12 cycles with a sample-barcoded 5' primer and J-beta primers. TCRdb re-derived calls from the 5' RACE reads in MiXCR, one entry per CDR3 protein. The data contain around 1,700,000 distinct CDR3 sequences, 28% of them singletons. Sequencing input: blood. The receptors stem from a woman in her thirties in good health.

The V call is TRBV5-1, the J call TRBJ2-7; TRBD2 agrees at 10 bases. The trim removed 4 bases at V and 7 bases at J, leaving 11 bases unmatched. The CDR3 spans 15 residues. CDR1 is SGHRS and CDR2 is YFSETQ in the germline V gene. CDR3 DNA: TGCGCCAGCAGCACCCAGCGGGGGGGCTACAATGAGCAGTACTTC. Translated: CASSTQRGGYNEQYF.

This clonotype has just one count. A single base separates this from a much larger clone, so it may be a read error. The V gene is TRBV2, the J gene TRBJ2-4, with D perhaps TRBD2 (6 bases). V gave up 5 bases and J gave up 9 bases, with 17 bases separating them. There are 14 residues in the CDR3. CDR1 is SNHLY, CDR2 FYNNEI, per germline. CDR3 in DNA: TGTGCCAGCAGTAAAGAGCAGGGAGGCGTCATTCAGTACTTC. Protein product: CASSKEQGGVIQYF.

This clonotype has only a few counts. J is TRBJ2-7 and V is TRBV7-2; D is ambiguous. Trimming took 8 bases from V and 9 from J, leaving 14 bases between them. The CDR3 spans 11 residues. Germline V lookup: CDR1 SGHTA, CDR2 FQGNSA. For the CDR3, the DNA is TGTGCCAGCCGAGAATCAGGATCGCAGTACTTC. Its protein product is CASRESGSQYF.

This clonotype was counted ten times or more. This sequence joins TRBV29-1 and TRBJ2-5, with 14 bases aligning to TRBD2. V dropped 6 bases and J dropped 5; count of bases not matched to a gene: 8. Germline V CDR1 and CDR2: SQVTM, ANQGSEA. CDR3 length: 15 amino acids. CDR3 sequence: CSVGLAGGREETQYF. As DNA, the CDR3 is TGCAGCGTAGGACTAGCGGGGGGCCGCGAGGAGACCCAGTACTTC.

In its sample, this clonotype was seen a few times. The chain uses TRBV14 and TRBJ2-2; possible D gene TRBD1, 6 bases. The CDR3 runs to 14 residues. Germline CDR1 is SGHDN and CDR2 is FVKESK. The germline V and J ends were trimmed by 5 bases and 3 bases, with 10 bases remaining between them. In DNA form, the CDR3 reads TGTGCCAGCAGCGGACAGTCTTACACCGGGGAGCTGTTTTTT. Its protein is CASSGQSYTGELFF. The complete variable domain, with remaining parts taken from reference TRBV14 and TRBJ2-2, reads EAGVTQFPSHSVIEKGQTVTLRCDPISGHDNLYWYRRVMGKEIKFLLHFVKESKQDESGMPNNRFLAERTGGTYSTLKVQPAELEDSGVYFCASSGQSYTGELFFGEGSRLTVL.

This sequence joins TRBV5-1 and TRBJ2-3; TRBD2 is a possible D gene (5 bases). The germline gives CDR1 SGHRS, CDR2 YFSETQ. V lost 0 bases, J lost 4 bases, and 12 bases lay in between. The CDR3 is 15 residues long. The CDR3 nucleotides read TGCGCCAGCAGCTTGGCCGGGATTAGTGCAGATACGCAGTATTTT. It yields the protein CASSLAGISADTQYF.

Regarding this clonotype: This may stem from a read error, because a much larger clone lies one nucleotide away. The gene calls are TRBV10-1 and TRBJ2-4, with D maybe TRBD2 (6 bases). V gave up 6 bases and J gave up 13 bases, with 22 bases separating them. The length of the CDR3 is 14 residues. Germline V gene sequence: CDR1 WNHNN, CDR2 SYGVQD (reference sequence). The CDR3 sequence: CASSGAGSYNEQYF. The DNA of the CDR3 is TGCGCCAGCAGCGGAGCGGGCTCCTACAATGAGCAGTACTTC.

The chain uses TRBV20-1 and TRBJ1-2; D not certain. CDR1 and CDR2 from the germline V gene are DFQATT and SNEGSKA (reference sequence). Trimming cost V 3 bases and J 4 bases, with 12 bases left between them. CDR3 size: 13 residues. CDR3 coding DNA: TGCAGTGCTAGGACGACCGCCTCCTATGGCTACACCTTC. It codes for CSARTTASYGYTF.

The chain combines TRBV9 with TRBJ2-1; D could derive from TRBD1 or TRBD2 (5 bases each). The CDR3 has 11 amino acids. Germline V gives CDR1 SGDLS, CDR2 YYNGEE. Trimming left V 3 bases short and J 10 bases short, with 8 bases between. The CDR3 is CASSAGPEQFF. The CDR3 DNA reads TGTGCCAGCAGCGCGGGACCCGAGCAGTTCTTC. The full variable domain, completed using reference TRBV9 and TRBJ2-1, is DSGVTQTPKHLITATGQRVTLRCSPRSGDLSVYWYQQSLDQGLQFLIQYYNGEERAKGNILERFSAQQFPDLHSELNLSSLELGDSALYFCASSAGPEQFFGPGTRLTVL.

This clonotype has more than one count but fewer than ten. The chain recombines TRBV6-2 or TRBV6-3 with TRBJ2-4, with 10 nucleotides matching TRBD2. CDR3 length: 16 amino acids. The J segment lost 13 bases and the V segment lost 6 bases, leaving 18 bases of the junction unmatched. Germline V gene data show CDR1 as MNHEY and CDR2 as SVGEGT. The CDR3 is CASRLPTSGIIDEQYF. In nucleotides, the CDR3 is TGTGCCAGCAGATTACCTACTAGCGGGATAATCGATGAGCAGTACTTC.

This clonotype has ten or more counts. In nucleotides, the CDR3 is TGTGCCAGCAGCTTGGGGGCTAGCGGGCAGTACGAGCAGTACTTC. Translation: CASSLGASGQYEQYF. This chain uses TRBV7-9 with TRBJ2-7; 8 nucleotides match TRBD2. The length of the CDR3 is 15 residues. V trimming: 3 bases; J trimming: 4 bases; junction bases outside the gene matches: 8. Germline lookup yields CDR1 SEHNR and CDR2 FQNEAQ (reference sequence).

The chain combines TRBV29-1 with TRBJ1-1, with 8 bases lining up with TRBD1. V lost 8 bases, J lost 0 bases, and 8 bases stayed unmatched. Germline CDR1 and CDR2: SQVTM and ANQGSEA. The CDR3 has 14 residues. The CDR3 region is CSTGQGNMNTEAFF. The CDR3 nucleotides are TGCAGCACCGGACAGGGCAACATGAACACTGAAGCTTTCTTT. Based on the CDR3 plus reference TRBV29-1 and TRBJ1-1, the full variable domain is SAVISQKPSRDICQRGTSLTIQCQVDSQVTMMFWYRQQPGQSLTLIATANQGSEATYESGFVIDKFPISRPNLTFSTLTVSNMSPEDSSIYLCSTGQGNMNTEAFFGQGTRLTVV.

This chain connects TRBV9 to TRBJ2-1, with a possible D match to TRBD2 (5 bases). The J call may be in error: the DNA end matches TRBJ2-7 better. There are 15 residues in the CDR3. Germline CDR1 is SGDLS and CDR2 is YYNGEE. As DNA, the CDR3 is TGTGCCAGCAGCGTATGGGGAGACTCCTACAATGAGCAGTACTTC. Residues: CASSVWGDSYNEQYF.